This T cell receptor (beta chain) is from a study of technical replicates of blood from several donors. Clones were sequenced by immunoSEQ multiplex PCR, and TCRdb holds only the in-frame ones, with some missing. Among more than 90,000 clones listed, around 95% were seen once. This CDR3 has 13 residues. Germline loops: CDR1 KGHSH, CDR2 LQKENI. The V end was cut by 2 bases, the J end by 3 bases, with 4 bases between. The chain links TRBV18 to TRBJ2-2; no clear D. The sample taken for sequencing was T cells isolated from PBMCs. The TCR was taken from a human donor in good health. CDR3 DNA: TGTGCCAGCTCACCAGAGTACACCGGGGAGCTGTTTTTT. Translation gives CASSPEYTGELFF.